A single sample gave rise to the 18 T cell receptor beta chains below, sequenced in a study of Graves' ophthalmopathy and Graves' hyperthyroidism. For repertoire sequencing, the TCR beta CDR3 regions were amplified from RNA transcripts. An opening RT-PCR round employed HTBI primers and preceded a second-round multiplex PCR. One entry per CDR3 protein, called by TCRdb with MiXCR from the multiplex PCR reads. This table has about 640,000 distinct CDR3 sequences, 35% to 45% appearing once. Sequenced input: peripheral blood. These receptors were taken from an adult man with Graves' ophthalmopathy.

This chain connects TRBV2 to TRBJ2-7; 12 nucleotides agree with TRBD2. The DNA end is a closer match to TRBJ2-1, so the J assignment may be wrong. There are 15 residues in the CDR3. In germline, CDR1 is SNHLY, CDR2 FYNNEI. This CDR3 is CASSRASGGANEQFF. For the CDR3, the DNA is TGTGCCAGCAGTAGGGCTAGCGGGGGGGCCAATGAGCAGTTCTTC.

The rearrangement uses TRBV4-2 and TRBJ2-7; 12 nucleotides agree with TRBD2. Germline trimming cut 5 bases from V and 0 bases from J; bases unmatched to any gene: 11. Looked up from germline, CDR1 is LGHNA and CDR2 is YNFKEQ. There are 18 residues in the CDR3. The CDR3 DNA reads TGTGCCAGCAGCTCTGACAGTCTGACTAGCGGGAGCTCCTACGAGCAGTACTTC. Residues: CASSSDSLTSGSSYEQYF.

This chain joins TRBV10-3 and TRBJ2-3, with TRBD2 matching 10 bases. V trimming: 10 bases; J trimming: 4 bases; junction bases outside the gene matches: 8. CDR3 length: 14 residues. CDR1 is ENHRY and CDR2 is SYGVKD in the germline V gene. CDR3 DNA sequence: TGTGCCACAGCACTAGCGGGGAAGGCAGATACGCAGTATTTT. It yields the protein CATALAGKADTQYF.

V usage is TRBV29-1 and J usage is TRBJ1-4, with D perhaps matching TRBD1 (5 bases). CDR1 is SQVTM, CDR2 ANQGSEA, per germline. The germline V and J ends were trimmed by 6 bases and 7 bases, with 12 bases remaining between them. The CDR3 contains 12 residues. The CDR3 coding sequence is TGCAGCGTCGCGCAGGGAGGTGAAAAACTGTTTTTT. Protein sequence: CSVAQGGEKLFF.

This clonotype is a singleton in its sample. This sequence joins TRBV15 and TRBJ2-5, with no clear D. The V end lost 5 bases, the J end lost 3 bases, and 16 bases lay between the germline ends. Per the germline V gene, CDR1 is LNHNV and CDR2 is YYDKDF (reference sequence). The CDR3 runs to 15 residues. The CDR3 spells CATSPRPSGKETQYF. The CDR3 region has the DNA TGTGCCACCAGCCCTCGCCCTAGTGGAAAAGAGACCCAGTACTTC.

CDR3 sequence (DNA): TGCGCCAGCAGCCAAGAAGATGGGGGGAACTCTGGGGCCAACGTCCTGACTTTC. Encoded protein: CASSQEDGGNSGANVLTF. The chain has TRBV4-3 and TRBJ2-6; D may be TRBD2 (6 bases). Per germline, CDR1 LGHNA and CDR2 YSLEER. This CDR3 spans 18 amino acids. The germline V and J ends were trimmed by 0 bases and 0 bases, with 12 bases remaining between them.

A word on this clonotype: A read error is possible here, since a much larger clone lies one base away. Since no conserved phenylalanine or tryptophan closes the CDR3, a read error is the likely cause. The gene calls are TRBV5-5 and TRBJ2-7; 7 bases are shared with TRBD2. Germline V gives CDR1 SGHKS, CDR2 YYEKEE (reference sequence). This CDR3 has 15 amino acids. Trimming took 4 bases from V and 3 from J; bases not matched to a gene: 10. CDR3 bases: TGTGCCAGCAGCCCAACACTAGCGACCAACTACGAGCAGTACCTC. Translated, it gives CASSPTLATNYEQYL.

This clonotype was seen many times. The CDR3 coding sequence is TGTGCCAGCAGTGCTGACGGAAACTATGGCTACACCTTC. Its translation is CASSADGNYGYTF. The chain recombines TRBV2 with TRBJ1-2; D gene uncertain. With 4 bases removed from V and 2 bases from J, the gap between germline ends came to 8 bases. This CDR3 has 13 residues. Germline V CDR1 and CDR2: SNHLY, FYNNEI.

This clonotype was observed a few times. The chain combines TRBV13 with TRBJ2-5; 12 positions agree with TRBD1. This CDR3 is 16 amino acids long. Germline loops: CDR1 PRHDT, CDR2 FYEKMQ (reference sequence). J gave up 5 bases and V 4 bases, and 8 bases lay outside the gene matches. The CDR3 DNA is TGTGCCAGCAGCTCTCGGGACAGGGGGCAGGGGGAGACCCAGTACTTC. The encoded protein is CASSSRDRGQGETQYF.

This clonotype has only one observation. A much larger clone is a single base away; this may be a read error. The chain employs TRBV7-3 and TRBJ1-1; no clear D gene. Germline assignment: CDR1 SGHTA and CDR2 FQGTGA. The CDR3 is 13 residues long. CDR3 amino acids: CASRLTMSTEGFF. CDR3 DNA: TGTGCCAGCCGCCTGACAATGAGCACTGAAGGTTTCTTT.

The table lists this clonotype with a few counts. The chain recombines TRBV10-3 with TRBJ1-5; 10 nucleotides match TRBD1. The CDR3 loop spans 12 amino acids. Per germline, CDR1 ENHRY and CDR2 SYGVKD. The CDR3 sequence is CAAGQGNQPQHF. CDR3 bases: TGTGCAGCGGGACAGGGGAATCAGCCCCAGCATTTT.

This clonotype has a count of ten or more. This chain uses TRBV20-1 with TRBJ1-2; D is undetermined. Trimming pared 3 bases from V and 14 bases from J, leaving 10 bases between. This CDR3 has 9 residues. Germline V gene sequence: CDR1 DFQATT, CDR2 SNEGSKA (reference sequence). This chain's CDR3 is CSASYSLTF. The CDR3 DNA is TGCAGTGCTAGTTACAGTCTTACCTTC.

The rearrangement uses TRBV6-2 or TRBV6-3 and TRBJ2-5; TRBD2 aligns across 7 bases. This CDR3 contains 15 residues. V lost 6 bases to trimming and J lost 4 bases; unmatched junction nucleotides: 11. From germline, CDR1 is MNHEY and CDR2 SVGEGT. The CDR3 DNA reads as TGTGCCAGCAGAGATCGTCAGACTAGCCGAGAGACCCAGTACTTC. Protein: CASRDRQTSRETQYF.

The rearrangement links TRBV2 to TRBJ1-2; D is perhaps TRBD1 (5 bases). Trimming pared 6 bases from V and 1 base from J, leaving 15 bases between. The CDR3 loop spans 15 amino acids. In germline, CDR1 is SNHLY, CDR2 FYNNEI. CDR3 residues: CASSDPGHLNYGYTF. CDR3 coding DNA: TGTGCCAGCAGCGACCCAGGACACCTTAACTATGGCTACACCTTC.

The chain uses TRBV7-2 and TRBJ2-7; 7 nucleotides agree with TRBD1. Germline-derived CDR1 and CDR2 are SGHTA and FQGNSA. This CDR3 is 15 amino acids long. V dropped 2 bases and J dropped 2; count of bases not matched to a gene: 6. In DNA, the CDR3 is TGTGCCAGCAGCTTATTGCCCGGGACAGCCTACGAGCAGTACTTC. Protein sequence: CASSLLPGTAYEQYF.

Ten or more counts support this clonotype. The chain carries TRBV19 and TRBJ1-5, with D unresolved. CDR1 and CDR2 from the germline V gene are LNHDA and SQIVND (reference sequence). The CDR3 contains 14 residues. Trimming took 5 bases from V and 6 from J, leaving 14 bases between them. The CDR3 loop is CASSLTTGSQPQHF. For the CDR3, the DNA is TGTGCCAGTAGTCTGACAACTGGTTCTCAGCCCCAGCATTTT.

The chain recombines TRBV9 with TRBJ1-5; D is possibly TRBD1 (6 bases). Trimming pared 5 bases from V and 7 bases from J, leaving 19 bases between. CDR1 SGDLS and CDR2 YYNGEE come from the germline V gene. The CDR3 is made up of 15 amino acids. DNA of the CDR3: TGTGCCAGCAGTGAAAGCGGGGGGCAGGAGCAGCCCCAGCATTTT. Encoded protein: CASSESGGQEQPQHF.

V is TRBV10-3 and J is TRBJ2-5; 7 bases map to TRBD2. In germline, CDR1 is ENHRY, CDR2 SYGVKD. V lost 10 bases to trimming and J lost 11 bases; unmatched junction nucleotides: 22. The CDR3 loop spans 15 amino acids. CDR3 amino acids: CASTPSGTKYNEQYF. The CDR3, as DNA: TGTGCCAGTACCCCGAGCGGGACCAAATACAATGAGCAGTACTTC.